This paragraph reports one T cell receptor beta chain. Its antigen is as yet unknown. The repertoire was sequenced with immunoSEQ multiplex PCR; TCRdb's copy has only in-frame clones and lacks some. The sample contains roughly 18,000 clones, roughly 80% of which appear only once. These data belong to a study of CD4+ T cells in melanoma. Study outcomes and limitations: CD8+ T cell, macrophage and B cell function reportedly correlated with neoantigen-specific CD4+ T cells.

Per the germline V gene, CDR1 is LNHDA and CDR2 is SQIVND (reference sequence). The germline V and J ends were trimmed by 8 bases and 1 base, with 17 bases remaining between them. The CDR3 has 15 residues. This chain joins TRBV19 and TRBJ1-1, with D possibly being TRBD1 (5 bases). The clonotype originates from a human donor with melanoma. The specimen sequenced was cells from a culture (not recorded whether cultured in vitro). This CDR3 is CASLNRTWKNTEAFF. CDR3 in DNA: TGTGCCAGTCTGAACAGGACTTGGAAGAACACTGAAGCTTTCTTT.